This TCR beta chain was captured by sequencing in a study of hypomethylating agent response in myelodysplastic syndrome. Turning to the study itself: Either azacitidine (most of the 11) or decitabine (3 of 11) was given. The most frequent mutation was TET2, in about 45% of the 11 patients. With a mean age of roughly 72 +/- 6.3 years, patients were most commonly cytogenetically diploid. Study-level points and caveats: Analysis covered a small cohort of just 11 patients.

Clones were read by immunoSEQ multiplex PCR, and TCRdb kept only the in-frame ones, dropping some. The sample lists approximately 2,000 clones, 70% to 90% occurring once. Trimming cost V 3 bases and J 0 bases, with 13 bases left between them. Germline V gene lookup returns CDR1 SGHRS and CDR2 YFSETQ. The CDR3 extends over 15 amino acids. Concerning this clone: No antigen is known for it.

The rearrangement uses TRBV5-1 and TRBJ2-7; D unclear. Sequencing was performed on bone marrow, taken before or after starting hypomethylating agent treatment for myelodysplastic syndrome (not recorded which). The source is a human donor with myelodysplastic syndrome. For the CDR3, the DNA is TGCGCCAGCAGCTCGATGACCGGTGTCTCCTACGAGCAGTACTTC. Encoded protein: CASSSMTGVSYEQYF.